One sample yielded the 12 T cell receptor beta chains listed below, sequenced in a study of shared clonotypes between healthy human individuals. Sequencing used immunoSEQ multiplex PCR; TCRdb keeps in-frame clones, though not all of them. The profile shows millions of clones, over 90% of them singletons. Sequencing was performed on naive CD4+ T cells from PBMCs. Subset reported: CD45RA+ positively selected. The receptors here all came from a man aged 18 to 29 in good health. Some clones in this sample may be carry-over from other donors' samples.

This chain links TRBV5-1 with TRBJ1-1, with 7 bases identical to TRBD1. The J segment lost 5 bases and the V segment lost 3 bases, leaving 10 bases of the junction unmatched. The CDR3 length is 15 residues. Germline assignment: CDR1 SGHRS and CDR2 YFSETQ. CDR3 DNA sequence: TGCGCCAGCAGCTCGCGGGTCCAGGGGGGAACTGAAGCTTTCTTT. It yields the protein CASSSRVQGGTEAFF.

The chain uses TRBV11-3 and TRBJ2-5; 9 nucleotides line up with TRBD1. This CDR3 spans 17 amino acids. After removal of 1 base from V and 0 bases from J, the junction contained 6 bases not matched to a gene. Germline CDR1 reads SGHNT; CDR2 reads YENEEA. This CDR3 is CASSLAVGTGYQETQYF. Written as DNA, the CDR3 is TGTGCCAGCAGCTTAGCGGTTGGGACAGGGTACCAAGAGACCCAGTACTTC. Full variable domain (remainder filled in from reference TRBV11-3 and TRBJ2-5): EAGVVQSPRYKIIEKKQPVAFWCNPISGHNTLYWYLQNLGQGPELLIRYENEEAVDDSQLPKDRFSAERLKGVDSTLKIQPAELGDSAVYLCASSLAVGTGYQETQYFGPGTRLLVL.

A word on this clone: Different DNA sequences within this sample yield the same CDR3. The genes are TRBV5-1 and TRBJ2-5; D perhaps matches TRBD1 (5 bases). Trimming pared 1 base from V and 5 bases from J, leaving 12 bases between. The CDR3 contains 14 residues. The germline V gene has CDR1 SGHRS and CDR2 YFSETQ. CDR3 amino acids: CASSLLGAQETQYF. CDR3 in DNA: TGCGCCAGCAGCTTGCTAGGGGCGCAGGAGACCCAGTACTTC. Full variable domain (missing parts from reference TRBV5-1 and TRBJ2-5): KAGVTQTPRYLIKTRGQQVTLSCSPISGHRSVSWYQQTPGQGLQFLFEYFSETQRNKGNFPGRFSGRQFSNSRSEMNVSTLELGDSALYLCASSLLGAQETQYFGPGTRLLVL.

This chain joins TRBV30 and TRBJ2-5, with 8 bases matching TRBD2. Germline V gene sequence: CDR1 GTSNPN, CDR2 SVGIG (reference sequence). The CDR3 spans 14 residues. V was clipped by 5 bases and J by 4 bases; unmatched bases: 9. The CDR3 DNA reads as TGTGCCTGGGGAGGGGCGGGAGGCAGAGAGACCCAGTACTTC. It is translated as CAWGGAGGRETQYF.

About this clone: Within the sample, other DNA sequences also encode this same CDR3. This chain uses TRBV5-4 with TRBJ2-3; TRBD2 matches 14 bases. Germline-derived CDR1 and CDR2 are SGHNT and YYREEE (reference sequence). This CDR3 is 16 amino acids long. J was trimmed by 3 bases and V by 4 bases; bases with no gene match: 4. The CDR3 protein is CASSMGTSGSTDTQYF. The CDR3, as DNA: TGTGCCAGCAGCATGGGGACTAGCGGGAGTACAGATACGCAGTATTTT. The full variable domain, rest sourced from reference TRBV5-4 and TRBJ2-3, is ETGVTQSPTHLIKTRGQQVTLRCSSQSGHNTVSWYQQALGQGPQFIFQYYREEENGRGNFPPRFSGLQFPNYSSELNVNALELDDSALYLCASSMGTSGSTDTQYFGPGTRLTVL.

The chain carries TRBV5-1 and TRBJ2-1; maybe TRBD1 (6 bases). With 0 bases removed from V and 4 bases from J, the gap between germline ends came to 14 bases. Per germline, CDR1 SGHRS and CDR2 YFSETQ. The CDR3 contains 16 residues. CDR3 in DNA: TGCGCCAGCAGCTTGGATCTGGGACACAGATACAATGAGCAGTTCTTC. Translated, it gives CASSLDLGHRYNEQFF.

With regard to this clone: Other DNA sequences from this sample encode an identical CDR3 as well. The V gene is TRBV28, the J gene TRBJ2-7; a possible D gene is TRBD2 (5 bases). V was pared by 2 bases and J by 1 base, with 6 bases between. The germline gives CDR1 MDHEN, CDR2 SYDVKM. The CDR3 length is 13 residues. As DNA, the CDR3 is TGTGCCAGCAGTTTAGGAGGTTCCTACGAGCAGTACTTC. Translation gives CASSLGGSYEQYF.

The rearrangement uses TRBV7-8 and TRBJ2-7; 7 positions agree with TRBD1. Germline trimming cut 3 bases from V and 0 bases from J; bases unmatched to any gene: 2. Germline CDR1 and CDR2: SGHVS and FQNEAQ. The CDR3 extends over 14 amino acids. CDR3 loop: CASSLTGLSYEQYF. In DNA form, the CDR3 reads TGTGCCAGCAGCTTGACAGGGCTCTCCTACGAGCAGTACTTC.

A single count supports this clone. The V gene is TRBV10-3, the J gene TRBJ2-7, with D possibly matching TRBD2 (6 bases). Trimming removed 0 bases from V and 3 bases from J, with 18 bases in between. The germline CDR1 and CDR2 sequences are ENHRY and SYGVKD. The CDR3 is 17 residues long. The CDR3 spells CAISESISGALIYEQYF. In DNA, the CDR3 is TGTGCCATCAGTGAGTCGATTTCGGGAGCCCTGATCTACGAGCAGTACTTC.

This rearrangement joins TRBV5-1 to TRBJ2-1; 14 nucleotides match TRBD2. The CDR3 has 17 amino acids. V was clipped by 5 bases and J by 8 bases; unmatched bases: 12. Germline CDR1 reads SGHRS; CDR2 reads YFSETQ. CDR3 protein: CASRGGPGLAGVYEQFF. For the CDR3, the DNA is TGCGCCAGCAGAGGGGGACCGGGACTAGCGGGAGTGTATGAGCAGTTCTTC.

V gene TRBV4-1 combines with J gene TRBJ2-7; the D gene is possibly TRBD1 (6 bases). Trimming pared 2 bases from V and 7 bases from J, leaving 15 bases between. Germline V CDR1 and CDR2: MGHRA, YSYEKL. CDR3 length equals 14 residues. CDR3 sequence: CASSQPWTAEEQYF. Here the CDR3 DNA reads TGCGCCAGCAGCCAACCATGGACAGCAGAGGAGCAGTACTTC.

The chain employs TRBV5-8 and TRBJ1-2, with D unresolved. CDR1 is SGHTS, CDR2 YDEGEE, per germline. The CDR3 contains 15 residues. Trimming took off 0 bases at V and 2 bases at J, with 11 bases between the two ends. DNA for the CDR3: TGTGCCAGCAGCTTGGCTGGACGGTACAACTATGGCTACACCTTC. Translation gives CASSLAGRYNYGYTF. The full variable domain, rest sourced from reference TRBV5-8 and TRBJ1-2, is EAGVTQSPTHLIKTRGQQATLRCSPISGHTSVYWYQQALGLGLQFLLWYDEGEERNRGNFPPRFSGRQFPNYSSELNVNALELEDSALYLCASSLAGRYNYGYTFGSGTRLTVV.